The present entry profiles one TCR beta chain with its context. The sample originates from a study of blood T cell repertoires in COVID-19. Study information: From T cells, B-cell-depleted T cells, or PBMCs came the material, which was cDNA or gDNA.

Measured with immunoSEQ multiplex PCR; TCRdb has only the in-frame clones, and not every one. The table has 150,000 to 200,000 clones, about 80% seen once; the top ten hold around 20%. Sequenced material: peripheral blood. The receptor was isolated from a woman aged 80 or over with acute or convalescent COVID-19.

CDR3 sequence (DNA): TGTGCCAGTTCCCGCCCGGGTCAGAGCACAGATACGCAGTATTTT. The encoded protein is CASSRPGQSTDTQYF. This chain connects TRBV18 to TRBJ2-3, with D unclear. The CDR3 sequence is 15 residues long. The ends were cut back, 9 bases at V and 0 bases at J, with 16 bases in the middle. Germline values: CDR1 KGHSH, CDR2 LQKENI.